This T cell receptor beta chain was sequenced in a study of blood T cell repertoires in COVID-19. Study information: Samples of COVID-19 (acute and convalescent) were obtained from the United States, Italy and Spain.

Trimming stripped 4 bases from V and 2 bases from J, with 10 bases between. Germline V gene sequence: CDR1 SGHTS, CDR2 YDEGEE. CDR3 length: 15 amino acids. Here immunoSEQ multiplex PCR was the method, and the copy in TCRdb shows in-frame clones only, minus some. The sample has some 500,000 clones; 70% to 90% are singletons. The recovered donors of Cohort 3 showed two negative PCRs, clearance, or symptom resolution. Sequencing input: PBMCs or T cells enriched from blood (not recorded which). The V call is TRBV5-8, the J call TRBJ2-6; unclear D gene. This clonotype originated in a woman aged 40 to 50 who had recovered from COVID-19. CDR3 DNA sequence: TGTGCCAGCAGCAGCTCTCCGGCTGGGGCCAACGTCCTGACTTTC. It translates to CASSSSPAGANVLTF.